The next 19 T cell receptor beta chains were all read from a single sample in a study of tumor and adjacent non-tumor tissue in lung cancer. Three rounds of nested PCR, following a modified ARM-PCR protocol, produced the TCRbeta library. TCRdb processed the multiplex PCR reads anew with MiXCR; each CDR3 protein has one entry. The data show 89,000 or so distinct CDR3 sequences, more than 60% seen once. The template was RNA from unsorted bulk tissue. Specimen: lung tumor tissue. These receptors came from an older man with non-small cell lung cancer.

Comment on this clonotype: This clone may be a read error of a much larger clone one base away. The chain is built from TRBV29-1 and TRBJ2-7; D possibly matches TRBD1 or TRBD2 (5 bases each). Germline V lookup: CDR1 SQVTM, CDR2 ANQGSEA. The CDR3 covers 13 residues. Trimming took 4 bases from V and 6 from J, leaving 16 bases between them. The chain's CDR3 is CSVARIGTSEQYF. For the CDR3, the DNA is TGCAGCGTTGCACGGATAGGGACCTCCGAGCAGTACTTC.

About this clonotype: A read error may produce the germline difference seen at one junction end. This chain connects TRBV11-3 to TRBJ1-1; a weak D match, TRBD1 (6 bases). The CDR3 contains 16 residues. Germline V CDR1 and CDR2: SGHNT, YENEEA. CDR3 DNA: TGTAGCAGCAGCCGCAGTGGGACAAACATGAACACTGAAGCTTCCTTT. Protein: CSSSRSGTNMNTEASF.

Worth noting for this clonotype: A much larger clone is a single base away; this may be a read error. The V gene is TRBV11-2, the J gene TRBJ2-3; D is unclear. The V gene's germline CDR1 is SGHAT and CDR2 FQNNGV. The CDR3 consists of 14 residues. Trimming removed 5 bases from V and 6 bases from J, with 15 bases in between. This chain's CDR3 is CASSVELRTDTQYF. The CDR3 DNA follows: TGTGCCAGCAGCGTCGAGCTCCGAACGGATACGCAGTATTTT.

Of note for this clonotype: Since a much larger clone is just one base distant, this may be a read error. This CDR3 is missing its conserved last phenylalanine or tryptophan, likely due to a read error. The V gene is TRBV30, the J gene TRBJ2-1; unclear D gene. V lost 2 bases, J lost 9 bases, and 8 bases lay in between. Germline values: CDR1 GTSNPN, CDR2 SVGIG (reference sequence). The CDR3 totals 11 residues. CDR3 amino acids: CAWSFKIEQFI. The DNA for the CDR3 is TGTGCCTGGAGTTTCAAGATTGAGCAGTTCATC.

In its sample, this clonotype was seen many times. This chain links TRBV5-4 with TRBJ2-4; D possibly corresponds to TRBD1 (6 bases). The V end was cut by 1 base, the J end by 0 bases, with 14 bases between. The CDR3 sequence is 17 residues long. CDR1 SGHNT and CDR2 YYREEE come from the germline V gene (reference sequence). Written as DNA, the CDR3 is TGTGCCAGCAGCTTGCTCGGACAGACCTTAGCCAAAAACATTCAGTACTTC. Protein: CASSLLGQTLAKNIQYF.

Turning to this clonotype: A read error may explain this, as a much larger clone is one base away. V gene TRBV5-5 combines with J gene TRBJ1-4; TRBD1 agrees at 7 bases. Unmatched junction bases numbered 18, after V lost 4 bases and J lost 0 bases. Germline V gene data show CDR1 as SGHKS and CDR2 as YYEKEE (reference sequence). CDR3 length: 20 residues. CDR3 nucleotide sequence: TGTGCCAGCAGCCCGACCCTTTTCGGGACAGCTAGTTCAACTAATGAAAAACTGTTTTTT. It translates to CASSPTLFGTASSTNEKLFF.

CDR3 nucleotide sequence: TGTGCCAGCACACGGAGGGCAGGGGATTCAGATACGCAGCATTTT. Amino acids: CASTRRAGDSDTQHF. The rearrangement joins TRBV7-8 to TRBJ2-3; TRBD1 might be the D (6 bases). With the DNA end fitting TRBJ1-5 better, the J assignment may be wrong. The CDR3 runs to 15 residues. From germline, CDR1 is SGHVS and CDR2 FQNEAQ.

Concerning this clonotype: One end of the junction fails to match germline, which may point to a read error. J is TRBJ1-3 and V is TRBV29-1, with a possible D match to TRBD1 (6 bases). CDR1 and CDR2 from the germline V gene are SQVTM and ANQGSEA. This CDR3 has 17 amino acids. CDR3 amino acids: CSVEPPGAGAGGNTVYF. The CDR3 DNA reads TGCAGCGTTGAACCTCCCGGGGCAGGGGCGGGGGGAAACACCGTATATTTT.

About this clonotype: Because it lacks the conserved phenylalanine or tryptophan at the end, this CDR3 is likely a read error. The chain joins TRBV29-1 to TRBJ1-5, with D unclear. V lost 4 bases, J lost 5 bases, and 12 bases lay in between. CDR1 is SQVTM, CDR2 ANQGSEA, per germline. The CDR3 runs to 13 residues. The CDR3 loop reads CSVGGIGDQPQHS. Written as DNA, the CDR3 is TGCAGCGTTGGCGGGATAGGAGATCAGCCCCAGCATTCT.

The sample holds one count of this clonotype. The CDR3 DNA is TGTGCCAGCAGTACTGACAGGGTGGGCGGGACCCAGTACTTC. Amino acids: CASSTDRVGGTQYF. V gene TRBV6-6 combines with J gene TRBJ2-5, with TRBD1 identical over 7 bases. This CDR3 contains 14 residues. Germline V gene lookup returns CDR1 MNHNY and CDR2 SVGAGI (reference sequence). Unmatched junction bases numbered 10, after V lost 5 bases and J lost 7 bases.

This clonotype has just a few counts. Being one base from a much bigger clone, this may be a read error. The CDR3 loop reads CASSLTRAGSNRPQHF. DNA for the CDR3: TGTGCCAGCAGTCTAACGAGGGCCGGAAGCAATCGGCCCCAGCATTTT. This chain links TRBV6-5 with TRBJ1-5; unclear D gene. This CDR3 has 16 residues. Germline lookup yields CDR1 MNHEY and CDR2 SVGAGI.

As for this clonotype: A much larger clone differs by one base, so this may be a read error. Lacking the conserved final phenylalanine or tryptophan, this CDR3 likely reflects a read error. J is TRBJ1-1 and V is TRBV11-3, with D possibly TRBD1 on 5 matching bases. Trimming stripped 5 bases from V and 0 bases from J, with 13 bases between. Germline CDR1 and CDR2: SGHNT and YENEEA. There are 15 residues in the CDR3. CDR3 region: CASSPDRGMNTEAFS. The CDR3 DNA follows: TGTGCCAGCAGCCCCGACAGAGGCATGAACACTGAAGCTTTCTCT.

Remarks on this clonotype: The conserved phenylalanine or tryptophan is not found at the CDR3 terminus, so this likely reflects a read error. The CDR3 protein is CGSSLEPETQYS. In nucleotides, the CDR3 is TGTGGCAGCAGCTTGGAACCAGAGACCCAGTACTCC. The gene calls are TRBV5-4 and TRBJ2-5; no reliable D call. The CDR3 consists of 12 residues. Germline V lookup: CDR1 SGHNT, CDR2 YYREEE (reference sequence).

Note on this clonotype: Possible read error: a much larger clone is one base away. The rearrangement joins TRBV29-1 to TRBJ1-3; tentative D call: TRBD1 (5 bases). This CDR3 has 12 amino acids. The V gene lost 6 bases and the J gene lost 8 bases, with 14 bases spanning the gap. Germline values: CDR1 SQVTM, CDR2 ANQGSEA. The CDR3 protein is CSVGADVDTIYF. CDR3 coding DNA: TGCAGCGTCGGGGCAGACGTAGACACCATATATTTT.

This clonotype was seen a single time. Sequence at one end of the junction differs from germline and may be a read error. The gene calls are TRBV29-1 and TRBJ2-6, with 7 bases aligning to TRBD1. The CDR3 loop spans 15 amino acids. From germline, CDR1 is SQVTM and CDR2 ANQGSEA. The CDR3 DNA sequence: TGCAGCGTTCCCGGGACAGCCGGTGGGGTCAACATCCTAACTTTC. It codes for CSVPGTAGGVNILTF.

As regards this clonotype: Because it lacks the conserved phenylalanine or tryptophan at the end, this CDR3 is likely a read error. The V gene is TRBV11-2, the J gene TRBJ1-1; D remains ambiguous. CDR1 SGHAT and CDR2 FQNNGV come from the germline V gene. This CDR3 comprises 12 residues. Deletions cut 3 bases from V and 1 base from J, with 3 bases between. CDR3 loop: CASSLQNTEAFL. CDR3 bases: TGTGCCAGCAGCTTGCAGAACACTGAAGCTTTCCTT.

The chain couples TRBV6-2 or TRBV6-3 to TRBJ1-5; no reliable D call. In germline, CDR1 is MNHEY, CDR2 SVGEGT. The germline V and J ends were trimmed by 7 bases and 2 bases, with 24 bases remaining between them. The CDR3 is made up of 18 amino acids. CDR3 sequence reads: CASIYGGPSDGGNQPQHF. The CDR3 nucleotides are TGTGCCAGCATTTATGGCGGTCCCTCCGACGGTGGCAATCAGCCCCAGCATTTT.

About this clonotype: The junction does not match germline at one end; this may be a read error. The chain is built from TRBV6-1 and TRBJ1-1; no clear D gene. CDR1 MNHNS and CDR2 SASEGT come from the germline V gene. This CDR3 is 15 amino acids long. Here the CDR3 DNA reads TGTGCCAGCAGTAAACCGAACGGCGGGAACACTGAAGCTTTATTT. Translated, it gives CASSKPNGGNTEALF.

This clonotype was seen repeatedly, ten times or more. The rearrangement links TRBV12-3 or TRBV12-4 to TRBJ2-6, with D hard to call. V was cut by 5 bases and J by 3 bases, with 5 bases left in between. The CDR3 runs to 13 residues. Here the CDR3 reads CASSQYGANVLTF. DNA for the CDR3: TGTGCCAGCAGTCAGTATGGGGCCAACGTCCTGACTTTC.